Given below is one TCR beta chain in context. What it binds is unknown. The sample comes from a study of a mutant IDH1 vaccine in newly diagnosed glioma. In the study overall: Among treated patients, about 62% were male and about 40% female, and mean age was approximately 43 years. Earlier treatment was radiotherapy, temozolomide, or both, with most getting both.

Time point: baseline, week 1 (first vaccination visit). The treatment is: pre-vaccination baseline after standard-of-care therapy. Study-wide findings and caveats: Vaccination induced immune responses in over 85% of patients.

CDR1 is LNHDA and CDR2 is SQIVND in the germline V gene (reference sequence). The CDR3 has 18 amino acids. J gave up 2 bases and V 1 base, and 8 bases lay outside the gene matches. Using immunoSEQ multiplex PCR, the repertoire was profiled, and TCRdb retains in-frame clones only, with some absent. The repertoire consists of 23,000 or so clones, with approximately 90% occurring once and the leading ten covering approximately 9.1%. The sample was PBMCs, taken from a glioma patient treated with radiotherapy, temozolomide or both. This chain uses TRBV19 with TRBJ1-4, with 9 bases matching TRBD1. The receptor comes from a man aged 30 to 39 with glioma. The CDR3 DNA sequence: TGTGCCAGTAGTATAGCCCGGACAGGGGCGCTCACTAATGAAAAACTGTTTTTT. Translation: CASSIARTGALTNEKLFF. The whole variable domain, filled in from reference TRBV19 and TRBJ1-4, reads DGGITQSPKYLFRKEGQNVTLSCEQNLNHDAMYWYRQDPGQGLRLIYYSQIVNDFQKGDIAEGYSVSREKKESFPLTVTSAQKNPTAFYLCASSIARTGALTNEKLFFGSGTQLSVL.